The following is a TCR beta chain sequence with its context. The antigen is unknown. Here immunoSEQ multiplex PCR was the method, and the copy in TCRdb shows in-frame clones only, minus some. The table lists hundreds of thousands of clones, under 95% of them singletons. The data originate from a study of shared clonotypes between healthy human individuals. CD45RO negativity and positive selection for CCR7 defined naive CD8 cells, a population that excluded terminally differentiated effector memory CD45RA+ cells. Findings and limits, study-wide: Compared with memory subsets, naive subsets generally had larger estimated richness.

The germline CDR1 and CDR2 sequences are WSHSY and SAAADI. The CDR3 is made up of 15 amino acids. The V gene is TRBV10-2, the J gene TRBJ2-7, with 11 nucleotides matching TRBD2. The sequenced sample consisted of naive CD8+ T cells sorted from blood. The clonotype was recovered from a man younger than 40 in good health. CDR3 region: CAMGTYTSGSYEQYF. In DNA, the CDR3 is TGCGCTATGGGGACATACACTAGCGGGAGCTACGAGCAGTACTTC.